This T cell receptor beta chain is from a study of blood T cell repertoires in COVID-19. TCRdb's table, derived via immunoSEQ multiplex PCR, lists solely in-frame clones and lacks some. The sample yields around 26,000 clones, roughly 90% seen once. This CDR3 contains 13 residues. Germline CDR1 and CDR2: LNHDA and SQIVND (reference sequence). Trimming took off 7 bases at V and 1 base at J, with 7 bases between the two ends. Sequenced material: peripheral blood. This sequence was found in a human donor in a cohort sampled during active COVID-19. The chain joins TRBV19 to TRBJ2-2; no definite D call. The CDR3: CASIQLNTGELFF. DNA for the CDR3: TGTGCCAGTATTCAACTGAACACCGGGGAGCTGTTTTTT. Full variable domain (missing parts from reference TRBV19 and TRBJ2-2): DGGITQSPKYLFRKEGQNVTLSCEQNLNHDAMYWYRQDPGQGLRLIYYSQIVNDFQKGDIAEGYSVSREKKESFPLTVTSAQKNPTAFYLCASIQLNTGELFFGEGSRLTVL.